This T cell receptor (beta chain) was documented in a study of T-cell memory formation after mild COVID-19. Per the germline V gene, CDR1 is MNHEY and CDR2 is SVGAGI. Trimming cost V 2 bases and J 0 bases, with 13 bases left between them. The CDR3 is made up of 16 amino acids. This clonotype turned up a few times. TCRdb re-called the 5' RACE reads with MiXCR, one entry per CDR3 protein. This table has 400,000 or so distinct CDR3 sequences, about 21% appearing once. The rearrangement joins TRBV6-5 to TRBJ1-2, with a tentative D call TRBD1 (5 bases). Sequencing was performed on PBMCs or a T cell subset sorted from them (not recorded which). This clonotype was obtained from an adult woman who had mild COVID-19 (a few samples of this study predate the infection). Cell type and time point are not known. The CDR3 reads CASSYLVGAANYGYTF. CDR3 nucleotide sequence: TGTGCCAGCAGTTACCTCGTCGGGGCTGCTAACTATGGCTACACCTTC.